Listed below are T cell receptor beta chains from one sample, sequenced in a study of T cell responses to AZD1222 COVID-19 vaccine. Method: immunoSEQ multiplex PCR; TCRdb's copy keeps in-frame clones and lacks some. The sample has more than 95,000 clones; 80% to 90% are singletons. The sample in question was peripheral blood, obtained on day 0 of AZD1222 vaccination. The source is an adult in good health. The CDR3 runs from the conserved cysteine through the conserved F or W. Fields, in order: CDR3 protein, CDR3 DNA, D gene, CDR3 length, V gene, clone size, J gene. D genes are given only for firm matches. The size field is filled for only some rows; it gives once, few, many or a size class.

CDR3: CASRPTAVSGNTIYF; DNA: TGCGCCAGCAGACCAACTGCGGTCAGCGGAAACACCATATATTTT; D: .; length: 15; V: TRBV5-1; size: .; J: TRBJ1-3
CDR3: CASKVQLSGNTIYF; DNA: TGTGCCAGCAAGGTCCAACTCTCTGGAAACACCATATATTTT; D: .; length: 14; V: TRBV28; size: .; J: TRBJ1-3
CDR3: CASSDPDGFEQYF; DNA: TGTGCCAGCAGTGACCCTGACGGGTTCGAGCAGTACTTC; D: .; length: 13; V: TRBV25-1; size: .; J: TRBJ2-7
CDR3: CASSRQANYGYTF; DNA: TGTGCCAGCAGCCGACAGGCCAACTATGGCTACACCTTC; D: .; length: 13; V: TRBV27; size: .; J: TRBJ1-2
CDR3: CASRSGGGTDTQYF; DNA: TGTGCCAGCAGGTCGGGGGGGGGCACAGATACGCAGTATTTT; D: TRBD2; length: 14; V: TRBV28; size: once; J: TRBJ2-3
CDR3: CASRPRLAGGEKNEQFF; DNA: TGTGCCAGCAGACCCCGACTAGCGGGAGGTGAGAAGAATGAGCAGTTCTTC; D: TRBD2; length: 17; V: TRBV7-8; size: .; J: TRBJ2-1
CDR3: CASSLGTGGDRYGYTF; DNA: TGCGCCAGCAGCTTGGGGACAGGAGGGGACCGCTATGGCTACACCTTC; D: TRBD1; length: 16; V: TRBV5-1; size: .; J: TRBJ1-2
CDR3: CASRREGSYGYTF; DNA: TGTGCCAGCAGAAGGGAAGGGTCCTATGGCTACACCTTC; D: .; length: 13; V: TRBV6-5; size: .; J: TRBJ1-2
CDR3: CASSDIPPYEQYF; DNA: TGTGCCAGCAGTGATATACCGCCCTACGAGCAGTACTTC; D: .; length: 13; V: TRBV2; size: .; J: TRBJ2-7
CDR3: CASSIAGGGQSYNEQFF; DNA: TGTGCCAGTAGTATAGCGGGGGGAGGGCAATCCTACAATGAGCAGTTCTTC; D: TRBD2; length: 17; V: TRBV19; size: .; J: TRBJ2-1
CDR3: CATRQGQETQYF; DNA: TGTGCCACCCGACAGGGGCAAGAGACCCAGTACTTC; D: TRBD1; length: 12; V: TRBV10-3; size: few; J: TRBJ2-5
CDR3: CASSLLGTGATEAFF; DNA: TGTGCCAGCAGCTTACTAGGGACAGGAGCCACTGAAGCTTTCTTT; D: TRBD1; length: 15; V: TRBV11-2; size: once; J: TRBJ1-1
CDR3: CSASLVRGYEQYF; DNA: TGCAGTGCTAGTCTCGTCCGGGGCTACGAGCAGTACTTC; D: .; length: 13; V: TRBV20-1; size: .; J: TRBJ2-7
CDR3: CASSVSGYTEAFF; DNA: TGTGCCAGCAGTGTGTCTGGATACACTGAAGCTTTCTTT; D: .; length: 13; V: TRBV2; size: .; J: TRBJ1-1
CDR3: CASSMRADWYGYTF; DNA: TGTGCCAGTAGTATGCGGGCTGATTGGTATGGCTACACCTTC; D: .; length: 14; V: TRBV19; size: .; J: TRBJ1-2
CDR3: CASSVDRDGHEQYF; DNA: TGTGCCAGCAGCGTAGATCGGGACGGCCACGAGCAGTACTTC; D: .; length: 14; V: TRBV9; size: .; J: TRBJ2-7
CDR3: CASTGSRDRGSYEQYF; DNA: TGTGCCAGCACCGGTTCCCGGGACAGGGGCTCCTACGAGCAGTACTTC; D: TRBD1; length: 16; V: TRBV6-4; size: .; J: TRBJ2-7
CDR3: CASSATVNNEKLFF; DNA: TGCGCCAGCAGCGCGACAGTTAATAATGAAAAACTGTTTTTT; D: .; length: 14; V: TRBV5-1; size: .; J: TRBJ1-4
CDR3: CASSSNRGSAYNEQFF; DNA: TGTGCCAGCAGCTCAAACAGGGGATCAGCCTACAATGAGCAGTTCTTC; D: TRBD1; length: 16; V: TRBV7-9; size: .; J: TRBJ2-1
CDR3: CASSRTSGRVGGELFF; DNA: TGTGCCAGCAGCCGGACTAGCGGGAGGGTTGGCGGGGAGCTGTTTTTT; D: TRBD2; length: 16; V: TRBV5-4; size: .; J: TRBJ2-2
CDR3: CASSSPNSGGPPRFF; DNA: TGTGCCAGCAGCTCGCCGAATTCAGGGGGCCCCCCTCGCTTCTTT; D: TRBD1; length: 15; V: TRBV7-2; size: .; J: TRBJ1-1
CDR3: CASSLKQYEQYF; DNA: TGTGCCAGCAGTTTAAAACAGTACGAGCAGTACTTC; D: .; length: 12; V: TRBV28; size: .; J: TRBJ2-7
CDR3: CASSSSISGNTIYF; DNA: TGTGCCAGCAGTTCCAGCATATCTGGAAACACCATATATTTT; D: .; length: 14; V: TRBV5-8; size: .; J: TRBJ1-3
CDR3: CAWSEGSGGAFEQFF; DNA: TGTGCCTGGAGTGAAGGAAGCGGGGGGGCTTTTGAGCAGTTCTTC; D: TRBD2; length: 15; V: TRBV30; size: .; J: TRBJ2-1
CDR3: CASSLIQGGSYEQYF; DNA: TGCGCCAGCAGCTTGATACAGGGGGGTTCCTACGAGCAGTACTTC; D: TRBD1; length: 15; V: TRBV5-1; size: once; J: TRBJ2-7
CDR3: CASSAGLAGGPPYNEQFF; DNA: TGTGCCAGCAGCGCGGGACTAGCGGGAGGGCCTCCCTACAATGAGCAGTTCTTC; D: TRBD2; length: 18; V: TRBV13; size: .; J: TRBJ2-1
CDR3: CASRQGARDWEKLFF; DNA: TGTGCCAGCAGACAGGGGGCAAGGGATTGGGAAAAACTGTTTTTT; D: TRBD1; length: 15; V: TRBV28; size: .; J: TRBJ1-4
CDR3: CASSSKQGQSSYNEQFF; DNA: TGTGCCAGCAGCTCGAAGCAGGGACAGAGCTCCTACAATGAGCAGTTCTTC; D: TRBD1; length: 17; V: TRBV7-3; size: .; J: TRBJ2-1
CDR3: CASSQVSGNTIYF; DNA: TGCGCCAGCAGCCAAGTCTCCGGAAACACCATATATTTT; D: .; length: 13; V: TRBV4-3; size: .; J: TRBJ1-3
CDR3: CASSPRGRGALAKNIQYF; DNA: TGTGCCAGCAGTCCCAGGGGACGGGGGGCGCTAGCCAAAAACATTCAGTACTTC; D: .; length: 18; V: TRBV6-2/TRBV6-3; size: .; J: TRBJ2-4
CDR3: CASSQREPGLADTQYF; DNA: TGTGCCAGCAGCCAAAGGGAACCGGGACTAGCTGATACGCAGTATTTT; D: TRBD2; length: 16; V: TRBV3-1/TRBV3-2; size: .; J: TRBJ2-3
CDR3: CASSQEGAADTQYF; DNA: TGTGCCAGCAGCCAAGAGGGGGCCGCAGATACGCAGTATTTT; D: .; length: 14; V: TRBV4-2; size: .; J: TRBJ2-3
CDR3: CASSPTVGQNTEAFF; DNA: TGTGCCAGCTCACCAACGGTGGGCCAGAACACTGAAGCTTTCTTT; D: .; length: 15; V: TRBV18; size: .; J: TRBJ1-1
CDR3: CSASYSDYGYTF; DNA: TGCAGTGCTAGTTACAGCGACTATGGCTACACCTTC; D: .; length: 12; V: TRBV20-1; size: .; J: TRBJ1-2
CDR3: CASSLVQGDTDTQYF; DNA: TGCGCCAGCAGCTTGGTACAGGGGGACACAGATACGCAGTATTTT; D: TRBD1; length: 15; V: TRBV5-1; size: .; J: TRBJ2-3
CDR3: CASTKTVSTDTQYF; DNA: TGTGCCAGCACCAAGACAGTTAGCACAGATACGCAGTATTTT; D: .; length: 14; V: TRBV9; size: .; J: TRBJ2-3
CDR3: CASSFTGSNTEAFF; DNA: TGTGCCAGCAGCTTCACCGGGTCGAACACTGAAGCTTTCTTT; D: .; length: 14; V: TRBV11-2; size: .; J: TRBJ1-1
CDR3: CASSQPSAGTQYF; DNA: TGTGCCAGCAGCCAACCCTCCGCGGGTACGCAGTATTTT; D: .; length: 13; V: TRBV3-1/TRBV3-2; size: .; J: TRBJ2-3
CDR3: CASSLDRGPQETQYF; DNA: TGTGCCAGCAGCTTAGACCGGGGCCCTCAAGAGACCCAGTACTTC; D: .; length: 15; V: TRBV7-7; size: .; J: TRBJ2-5
CDR3: CASSFESRGYTF; DNA: TGTGCCAGCAGTTTCGAGAGTCGTGGCTACACCTTC; D: .; length: 12; V: TRBV28; size: .; J: TRBJ1-2
CDR3: CASASGGTGNTQYF; DNA: TGTGCCAGCGCTTCGGGCGGGACGGGAAATACGCAGTATTTT; D: .; length: 14; V: TRBV28; size: .; J: TRBJ2-3
CDR3: CASSLIPGQGSNTGELFF; DNA: TGCGCCAGCAGCCTCATCCCGGGACAGGGGTCGAACACCGGGGAGCTGTTTTTT; D: TRBD1; length: 18; V: TRBV4-3; size: .; J: TRBJ2-2
CDR3: CASSRTMGRGGNSPLHF; DNA: TGTGCCAGCAGTCGAACCATGGGCAGGGGCGGAAATTCACCCCTCCACTTT; D: .; length: 17; V: TRBV7-6; size: once; J: TRBJ1-6
CDR3: CASSPEGRGTEAFF; DNA: TGCGCCAGCAGCCCGGAGGGGAGGGGAACTGAAGCTTTCTTT; D: .; length: 14; V: TRBV5-1; size: .; J: TRBJ1-1
CDR3: CASRPGQRNTEAFF; DNA: TGCGCCAGCAGGCCGGGACAGAGGAACACTGAAGCTTTCTTT; D: TRBD1; length: 14; V: TRBV5-1; size: .; J: TRBJ1-1
CDR3: CASSSGTGDPLMNTEAFF; DNA: TGTGCCAGCAGTTCCGGGACAGGGGACCCCTTGATGAACACTGAAGCTTTCTTT; D: TRBD1; length: 18; V: TRBV27; size: .; J: TRBJ1-1
CDR3: CASSVGNYNEQFF; DNA: TGTGCCAGTAGCGTGGGTAACTACAATGAGCAGTTCTTC; D: .; length: 13; V: TRBV19; size: once; J: TRBJ2-1
CDR3: CASSLASGLGETQYF; DNA: TGTGCCAGCAGCTTAGCGAGTGGCCTAGGGGAGACCCAGTACTTC; D: .; length: 15; V: TRBV7-2; size: .; J: TRBJ2-5
CDR3: CASSLSGRGRQGNYGYTF; DNA: TGTGCCAGCAGCTTAAGTGGCAGGGGGAGACAAGGCAACTATGGCTACACCTTC; D: TRBD1; length: 18; V: TRBV7-3; size: once; J: TRBJ1-2
CDR3: CASSQDRGGGNTIYF; DNA: TGTGCCAGCAGCCAGGACAGGGGCGGTGGAAACACCATATATTTT; D: TRBD1; length: 15; V: TRBV4-2; size: once; J: TRBJ1-3
CDR3: CASSLTGTQGRYGYTF; DNA: TGTGCCAGTAGTCTAACCGGGACCCAGGGACGCTATGGCTACACCTTC; D: .; length: 16; V: TRBV19; size: .; J: TRBJ1-2
CDR3: CASSILGDGTEAFF; DNA: TGTGCCAGTAGTATTCTTGGGGATGGCACTGAAGCTTTCTTT; D: .; length: 14; V: TRBV19; size: .; J: TRBJ1-1
CDR3: CASSSRTGLSYEQYF; DNA: TGTGCCAGCAGCTCAAGGACAGGGTTGTCCTACGAGCAGTACTTC; D: TRBD1; length: 15; V: TRBV11-2; size: .; J: TRBJ2-7
CDR3: CASSLEPGRGVYEQYF; DNA: TGTGCCAGCAGCTTAGAACCAGGCAGGGGGGTCTACGAGCAGTACTTC; D: .; length: 16; V: TRBV7-2; size: .; J: TRBJ2-7
CDR3: CASSLGGGYTGELFF; DNA: TGTGCCAGCAGCTTAGGAGGGGGTTATACCGGGGAGCTGTTTTTT; D: .; length: 15; V: TRBV11-3; size: .; J: TRBJ2-2